The text below deals with one TCR beta chain. This specimen belongs to a study of CXCR3-negative and CXCR3-positive naive CD8 T cells. The CDR3 loop spans 16 amino acids. Germline V lookup: CDR1 SGHVS, CDR2 FNYEAQ. UMI-tagged TRB cDNA libraries were built via 5' RACE. After re-calling the 5' RACE reads, TCRdb lists one entry per CDR3 protein, DNA absent. This listing includes some 41,000 distinct CDR3 sequences. The chain combines TRBV7-6 with TRBJ2-5; absent DNA, TCRdb's TRBD1 call cannot be checked. Sequenced: naive CXCR3- CD8+ T cells from blood. Stated subset: CD45RO-CCR7+CD27+CD95- naive CD8+ T cells lacking CXCR3 (TNR3-). The TCR sequence derives from a human donor in good health. Some clones in this sample may be carry-over from other donors' samples. The CDR3 sequence: CASSLLRDKDAETQYF.